The next 25 T cell receptor beta chains were all read from a single sample in a study of blood T cells in healthy people across ages. The use of a sample-barcoded 5' primer and a J-beta primer mix characterized a second PCR of about 6 to 12 cycles. MiXCR was run by TCRdb on the 5' RACE reads, yielding one entry per CDR3 protein. Among roughly 1,100,000 distinct CDR3 sequences listed, roughly 24% were seen once. This sample was also put to use in a study of T cells of mothers and their children.

Sequenced sample: blood. These receptors were collected from a girl aged 2 to 9 in good health.

The chain combines TRBV7-2 with TRBJ1-5; D unresolved. Germline V gives CDR1 SGHTA, CDR2 FQGNSA. V was shortened by 1 base and J by 6 bases, with 7 bases between the two germline ends. The CDR3 spans 13 residues. This CDR3 reads CASSLGETQPQHF. The CDR3 nucleotides read TGTGCCAGCAGCTTAGGGGAGACTCAGCCCCAGCATTTT.

The chain employs TRBV29-1 and TRBJ2-7; maybe TRBD2 (6 bases). The CDR3 is 13 residues long. Per germline, CDR1 SQVTM and CDR2 ANQGSEA. V lost 7 bases and J lost 2, with 15 bases in between. The CDR3 nucleotides read TGCAGCGCTCTGGGACTGGAAACCTACGAGCAGTACTTC. Its protein is CSALGLETYEQYF.

The chain has TRBV24-1 and TRBJ2-5; D is undetermined. Per the germline V gene, CDR1 is KGHDR and CDR2 is SFDVKD. V lost 5 bases to trimming and J lost 4 bases, with 4 bases between them. The CDR3 is made up of 11 amino acids. CDR3 sequence reads: CATSGAETQYF. CDR3 sequence (DNA): TGTGCCACCAGTGGGGCAGAGACCCAGTACTTC.

This clonotype was observed a few times. V usage is TRBV12-3 or TRBV12-4 and J usage is TRBJ1-1; TRBD1 matches 8 bases. J gave up 4 bases and V 10 bases, and 8 bases lay outside the gene matches. The CDR3 spans 13 residues. In DNA, the CDR3 is TGTGCCACCCTCCGAGACAGGGGCACTGAAGCTTTCTTT. It translates to CATLRDRGTEAFF.

The CDR3 spells CASSSRTGNTDTQYF. The CDR3 region has the DNA TGTGCCAGCAGTTCCCGGACAGGGAACACAGATACGCAGTATTTT. J is TRBJ2-3 and V is TRBV27; 8 positions agree with TRBD1. Germline V gene sequence: CDR1 MNHEY, CDR2 SMNVEV (reference sequence). The J segment lost 2 bases and the V segment lost 4 bases, leaving 5 bases of the junction unmatched. CDR3 length: 15 amino acids.

This clonotype was counted a few times. The V and J genes are TRBV6-1 and TRBJ2-7, with 13 bases identical to TRBD2. The J call may be incorrect, as the DNA end agrees better with TRBJ2-5. The CDR3 loop spans 16 amino acids. Per the germline V gene, CDR1 is MNHNS and CDR2 is SASEGT. CDR3 coding DNA: TGTGCCAGCAGTGGATGGACTAGCGGGAGTTGGGAGACCCAGTACTTC. This encodes CASSGWTSGSWETQYF.

This rearrangement joins TRBV5-1 to TRBJ2-1; TRBD2 is a possible D gene (5 bases). CDR1 SGHRS and CDR2 YFSETQ come from the germline V gene. The CDR3 runs 16 residues. V was cut by 3 bases and J by 2 bases, with 15 bases left in between. The CDR3 nucleotides read TGCGCCAGCAGCTGGGCCGGGATCAATACCTACAATGAGCAGTTCTTC. It codes for CASSWAGINTYNEQFF.

The genes are TRBV7-9 and TRBJ1-1; D is uncertain. V lost 4 bases to trimming and J lost 3 bases, with 6 bases between them. The CDR3 runs to 12 residues. The V gene's germline CDR1 is SEHNR and CDR2 FQNEAQ (reference sequence). The CDR3 DNA reads TGTGCCAGCAGCTCCAAACACACTGAAGCTTTCTTT. Residues: CASSSKHTEAFF.

This clonotype was seen only a few times. V gene TRBV20-1 combines with J gene TRBJ1-1, with D perhaps matching TRBD1 (6 bases). The length of the CDR3 is 16 residues. The V and J ends lost 2 bases and 1 base respectively, with 17 bases between them. Germline CDR1 DFQATT, CDR2 SNEGSKA (reference sequence). CDR3 protein: CSARRPPGHSNTEAFF. The CDR3 DNA sequence: TGCAGTGCTAGACGCCCACCGGGACACTCGAACACTGAAGCTTTCTTT.

This chain uses TRBV12-3 or TRBV12-4 with TRBJ2-4, with 8 bases aligning to TRBD1. Losses at the gene ends were 3 bases for V and 7 bases for J; bases not matched to a gene: 2. CDR3 length: 13 amino acids. CDR3 nucleotide sequence: TGTGCCAGCAGTTTTCAGGGGGCGAACATTCAGTACTTC. Translation: CASSFQGANIQYF.

This chain links TRBV7-2 with TRBJ1-5; D ambiguous. V was shortened by 1 base and J by 2 bases, with 18 bases between the two germline ends. The CDR3 consists of 18 residues. The germline CDR1 and CDR2 sequences are SGHTA and FQGNSA. The CDR3, as DNA: TGTGCCAGCAGCTTAGTTGGGGTATCTGGGGTAGGCAATCAGCCCCAGCATTTT. Translation gives CASSLVGVSGVGNQPQHF.

There are a few counts of this clonotype. This chain joins TRBV2 and TRBJ1-4, with D possibly matching TRBD1 (5 bases). Germline CDR1 is SNHLY and CDR2 is FYNNEI. This CDR3 is 12 amino acids long. The V end lost 8 bases, the J end lost 5 bases, and 9 bases lay between the germline ends. The CDR3 DNA sequence: TGTGCCAGCCAGGGCCTGAATGAAAAACTGTTTTTT. This gives the protein CASQGLNEKLFF.

In its sample, this clonotype was seen a few times. The CDR3 sequence is CASSQGRNSQDTQYF. The CDR3 region has the DNA TGCGCCAGCAGTCAAGGGAGAAATTCCCAAGATACGCAGTATTTT. V usage is TRBV23-1 and J usage is TRBJ2-3; the D gene is possibly TRBD2 (5 bases). TRBV23-1 is sorted into the ORF group, with uncertain function. V was shortened by 2 bases and J by 5 bases, with 14 bases between the two germline ends. This CDR3 contains 15 residues.

This clonotype was detected only a few times. This CDR3 reads CASSFSSGGRTEAFF. CDR3 DNA sequence: TGTGCCAGCAGTTTCTCTAGCGGAGGGAGAACTGAAGCTTTCTTT. V usage is TRBV28 and J usage is TRBJ1-1, with D unresolved. CDR1 is MDHEN and CDR2 is SYDVKM in the germline V gene. This CDR3 contains 15 residues. V was pared by 3 bases and J by 5 bases, with 16 bases between. The full variable domain, with the rest looked up from reference TRBV28 and TRBJ1-1, is DVKVTQSSRYLVKRTGEKVFLECVQDMDHENMFWYRQDPGLGLRLIYFSYDVKMKEKGDIPEGYSVSREKKERFSLILESASTNQTSMYLCASSFSSGGRTEAFFGQGTRLTVV.

There are a few counts of this clonotype. This rearrangement joins TRBV28 to TRBJ2-7; weak D call: TRBD1 (6 bases). There are 13 residues in the CDR3. The germline V and J ends were trimmed by 7 bases and 3 bases, with 13 bases remaining between them. Germline V CDR1 and CDR2: MDHEN, SYDVKM. CDR3 sequence (DNA): TGTGCCAGCAATAATGCAGGGGACTACGAGCAGTACTTC. Translation gives CASNNAGDYEQYF.

This clonotype has just a few counts. The chain links TRBV12-3 or TRBV12-4 to TRBJ2-5; TRBD2 matches 9 bases. Near its end, the DNA agrees better with TRBJ2-1, so the J call may be wrong. The CDR3 is 15 residues long. The CDR3 reads CASSFDSGGHNEQFF. The DNA of the CDR3 is TGTGCCAGCAGTTTCGATAGCGGGGGCCACAATGAGCAGTTCTTC.

The V and J genes are TRBV20-1 and TRBJ2-5; no definite D call. From germline, CDR1 is DFQATT and CDR2 SNEGSKA (reference sequence). CDR3 size: 14 residues. The germline V and J ends were trimmed by 3 bases and 5 bases, with 16 bases remaining between them. CDR3 DNA sequence: TGCAGTGCTAGTTTGGGGTTATCTCAGGAGACCCAGTACTTC. Its translation is CSASLGLSQETQYF.

This sequence joins TRBV24-1 and TRBJ1-2; no clear D. The CDR3 spans 12 residues. V lost 4 bases, J lost 7 bases, and 9 bases lay in between. The germline V gene has CDR1 KGHDR and CDR2 SFDVKD. The DNA of the CDR3 is TGTGCCACCAGTGACCAAGGGTTTGGCTACACCTTC. It specifies CATSDQGFGYTF.

The chain is built from TRBV5-1 and TRBJ2-3; 8 bases agree with TRBD1. The CDR3 sequence is 16 residues long. Germline V gene sequence: CDR1 SGHRS, CDR2 YFSETQ. Losses at the gene ends were 0 bases for V and 4 bases for J; bases not matched to a gene: 7. The CDR3 loop reads CASSLAGQGVPDTQYF. The CDR3 region has the DNA TGCGCCAGCAGCTTGGCCGGACAGGGAGTCCCAGATACGCAGTATTTT. The full variable domain, rest sourced from reference TRBV5-1 and TRBJ2-3, is KAGVTQTPRYLIKTRGQQVTLSCSPISGHRSVSWYQQTPGQGLQFLFEYFSETQRNKGNFPGRFSGRQFSNSRSEMNVSTLELGDSALYLCASSLAGQGVPDTQYFGPGTRLTVL.

The chain employs TRBV10-3 and TRBJ1-1; D is uncertain. CDR1 and CDR2 (germline): ENHRY, SYGVKD. The CDR3 covers 15 residues. With 2 bases removed from V and 1 base from J, the gap between germline ends came to 11 bases. The CDR3 coding sequence is TGTGCCATCAGTGAGCTTATAGGCAAGAACACTGAAGCTTTCTTT. It is translated as CAISELIGKNTEAFF.

The rearrangement uses TRBV6-5 and TRBJ1-1; TRBD1 matches 11 bases. The V gene end was trimmed by 4 bases and the J gene end by 3 bases; junction bases not matched to a gene: 7. This CDR3 has 16 amino acids. The V gene's germline CDR1 is MNHEY and CDR2 SVGAGI. The CDR3 nucleotides are TGTGCCAGCAGTTGGGGACAGGGGGTCGTGGACACTGAAGCTTTCTTT. It codes for CASSWGQGVVDTEAFF.

This chain links TRBV19 with TRBJ2-5, with TRBD1 identical over 7 bases. V gave up 3 bases and J gave up 2 bases; unmatched junction bases: 9. This CDR3 comprises 16 residues. Germline V lookup: CDR1 LNHDA, CDR2 SQIVND (reference sequence). The DNA of the CDR3 is TGTGCCAGTAGTATTGCTGGGACAGCTACACAAGAGACCCAGTACTTC. Residues: CASSIAGTATQETQYF.

In its sample, this clonotype was seen a few times. The chain carries TRBV4-2 and TRBJ2-1; D is unclear. Germline V CDR1 and CDR2: LGHNA, YNFKEQ. CDR3 size: 14 residues. V lost 3 bases and J lost 7, with 13 bases in between. CDR3 DNA sequence: TGTGCCAGCAGCCAGGGCACACTCAGGAATGAGCAGTTCTTC. Its protein product is CASSQGTLRNEQFF.

This CDR3 reads CATSERNGVGELFF. The CDR3 nucleotides are TGTGCCACCAGCGAGAGGAACGGGGTAGGGGAGCTGTTTTTT. V and J are TRBV15 and TRBJ2-2; tentatively, D is TRBD2 (5 bases). CDR3 length equals 14 residues. Germline V lookup: CDR1 LNHNV, CDR2 YYDKDF (reference sequence). Trimming removed 5 bases from V and 8 bases from J, with 15 bases in between.

This clonotype was observed a few times. The chain employs TRBV15 and TRBJ2-1; 7 positions agree with TRBD2. CDR3 length equals 15 residues. V lost 3 bases, J lost 2 bases, and 4 bases stayed unmatched. Germline CDR1 and CDR2: LNHNV and YYDKDF (reference sequence). CDR3 region: CATSRLAVTYNEQFF. CDR3 DNA: TGTGCCACCAGCAGGCTAGCGGTGACCTACAATGAGCAGTTCTTC.